The rows below give T cell receptor beta chains drawn from one sample of a study of T cells in Graves' hyperthyroidism and ophthalmopathy. TCRdb processed the multiplex PCR reads anew with MiXCR; each CDR3 protein has one entry. The sample includes over 400,000 distinct CDR3 sequences, 14% to 15% of them seen just once. The specimen was blood. These receptors were obtained from a man aged 18 to 29 with Graves' ophthalmopathy. CDR3s include the opening cysteine and the closing phenylalanine or tryptophan. D genes are given only for firm matches. Size values are once, few and many counts, or a class for expanded clones, and some rows have none.

J gene,D gene,clone size,V gene,CDR3 DNA,CDR3 protein
TRBJ2-5,NA,NA,TRBV19,TGTGCCAGTGCACTTGAGGGGGTCGGACAAGAGACCCAGTACTTC,CASALEGVGQETQYF
TRBJ1-1,NA,few,TRBV7-9,TGTGCCAGCAGCTTACAGGCAGGAATGAACACTGAAGCTTTCTTT,CASSLQAGMNTEAFF
TRBJ2-5,TRBD1,many,TRBV13,TGTGCCAGCAGCTATAGACAGGGCCAGGCCCAGTACTTC,CASSYRQGQAQYF
TRBJ2-1,TRBD2,NA,TRBV20-1,TGCAGTGCTAGAGCGGGAGGGAGGAATGAGCAGTTCTTC,CSARAGGRNEQFF
TRBJ2-7,TRBD2,many,TRBV13,TGTGCCAGCAGCTTAGGCGGGAGGGTCTCCTACGAGCAGTACTTC,CASSLGGRVSYEQYF
TRBJ1-2,NA,few,TRBV12-3/TRBV12-4,TGTGCCAGCAGTCGCAGGACTTATGGCTACACCTTC,CASSRRTYGYTF
TRBJ2-1,NA,many,TRBV7-3,TGTGCCAGCAGCTTACGCGGCCCAGGAGGCCTTTACAATGAGCAGTTCTTC,CASSLRGPGGLYNEQFF
TRBJ2-7,TRBD2,NA,TRBV18,TGTGCCAGCTCACTTTCTTCTAGCGGGCGCGAGCAGTACTTC,CASSLSSSGREQYF
TRBJ2-5,TRBD2,many,TRBV9,TGTGCCAGCAGCGTAGGTCTCGGGAGGGTTTGGGGTCCCCAAGAGACCCAGTACTTC,CASSVGLGRVWGPQETQYF
TRBJ2-7,TRBD1,many,TRBV29-1,TGCAGCGTTCTGGACAGGGAAGACTCCTACGAGCAGTACTTC,CSVLDREDSYEQYF
TRBJ2-7,TRBD1,NA,TRBV20-1,TGCAGTGCTGGCCGGGACAGCTACGAGCAGTACTTC,CSAGRDSYEQYF
TRBJ2-3,TRBD2,many,TRBV29-1,TGCAGCGTTCGCCGGACTAGCAGCCCAGATACGCAGTATTTT,CSVRRTSSPDTQYF
TRBJ2-1,TRBD2,many,TRBV3-1,TGTGCCTCTCGGGGGGAGATTCACAATGAGCAGTTCTTC,CASRGEIHNEQFF
TRBJ1-5,NA,many,TRBV24-1,TGTGCCACCAGTGATGTAGGGACAAAGCCCCAGCATTTT,CATSDVGTKPQHF
TRBJ2-7,NA,NA,TRBV19,TGTGCCAGTAGTATTGATCGGGTGGGCGAGCAGTACTTC,CASSIDRVGEQYF
TRBJ2-7,TRBD2,many,TRBV20-1,TGCAGTGCTAGCTCGCCTAGCGGGAGAGACGAGCAGTACTTC,CSASSPSGRDEQYF
TRBJ2-7,TRBD2,many,TRBV7-8,TGTGCCAGCAGCCCCAGGCGAGCGGGAGTCTACGAGCAGTACTTC,CASSPRRAGVYEQYF
TRBJ2-1,TRBD2,NA,TRBV28,TGTGCCAGCAGTTTAACTAGCGGGAGTAGGGCGTACAATGAGCAGTTCTTC,CASSLTSGSRAYNEQFF
TRBJ2-1,NA,NA,TRBV12-5,TGTGCTAGTGATTTGGTCATTGAGCAGTTCTTC,CASDLVIEQFF
TRBJ2-1,TRBD2,many,TRBV7-3,TGTGCCAGCAGCCTTAGCGGGATCTCCTACAATGAGCAGTTCTTC,CASSLSGISYNEQFF
TRBJ2-2,NA,NA,TRBV6-2/TRBV6-3,TGTGCCAGCGGGTCGAACACCGGGGAGCCGTTTTTT,CASGSNTGEPFF
TRBJ2-5,NA,many,TRBV20-1,TGCAGTGCTAGAAATCCCAGGGACCAAGAGACCCAGTACTTC,CSARNPRDQETQYF
TRBJ2-7,NA,NA,TRBV3-1,TGTGCCAGCAGCCAAGACAGGGGGGTTCAATCCTACGAGCAGTACTTC,CASSQDRGVQSYEQYF
TRBJ2-7,NA,NA,TRBV24-1,TGTGCCACCAGTGATTCTAAGAAGGGGGAGTCTGGCTACGAGCAGTACTTC,CATSDSKKGESGYEQYF
TRBJ2-6,TRBD1,few,TRBV5-1,TGCGCCAGCAGCATACAGGGGGCAGGTGGGGCCAACGTCCTGACTTTC,CASSIQGAGGANVLTF